A single sample is the source of the 16 T cell receptor beta chains below, sequenced in a study of blood T cells in healthy people across ages. Next came a second PCR, run for about 6 to 12 cycles, which used a sample-barcoded 5' primer along with a J-beta primer mix. TCRdb passed the 5' RACE reads through MiXCR, listing each CDR3 protein once. This repertoire shows about a million distinct CDR3 sequences, around 46% found once; its top ten account for around an eighth. The sequencing input was blood. All receptors come from a man aged 25 to 45 in good health.

This clonotype was found many times. This rearrangement joins TRBV20-1 to TRBJ2-1; D is possibly TRBD1 (6 bases). Trimming cost V 5 bases and J 4 bases, with 15 bases left between them. Germline CDR1 is DFQATT and CDR2 is SNEGSKA (reference sequence). The CDR3 is 14 residues long. The CDR3 region is CSASKDSQYNEQFF. The DNA for the CDR3 is TGCAGTGCTTCCAAGGACAGCCAATACAATGAGCAGTTCTTC.

The J gene is TRBJ2-4, the V gene TRBV18; no definite D call. V lost 5 bases and J lost 14, with 19 bases in between. CDR3 size: 13 residues. The V gene's germline CDR1 is KGHSH and CDR2 LQKENI. For the CDR3, the DNA is TGTGCCAGCTCAATCAACCTGGAGACAAGGGAGTACTTC. Protein sequence: CASSINLETREYF.

The J gene is TRBJ1-5, the V gene TRBV27; a weak D match, TRBD1 (5 bases). V dropped 6 bases and J dropped 2 bases, with 14 bases sitting between them. Germline loops: CDR1 MNHEY, CDR2 SMNVEV (reference sequence). CDR3 length: 15 amino acids. The CDR3 nucleotides are TGTGCCAGCAGAAAAATCGGGGGAGGCAATCAGCCCCAGCATTTT. It specifies CASRKIGGGNQPQHF.

The V call is TRBV19, the J call TRBJ1-6; TRBD1 is a possible D gene (6 bases). This CDR3 region has 16 residues. Germline CDR1 and CDR2: LNHDA and SQIVND (reference sequence). V dropped 4 bases and J dropped 5 bases, with 15 bases sitting between them. CDR3 region: CASSNTRQVHNSPLHF. The DNA of the CDR3 is TGTGCCAGTAGTAACACCCGACAGGTCCATAATTCACCCCTCCACTTT.

This clonotype was seen repeatedly, ten times or more. The J gene is TRBJ2-1, the V gene TRBV28; 7 bases fit TRBD1. V shed 6 bases, J shed 4 bases, and the junction held 6 bases outside the gene matches. Germline V gene lookup returns CDR1 MDHEN and CDR2 SYDVKM. The CDR3 is 14 residues long. The CDR3 coding sequence is TGTGCCAGCAGCCTTGACAGGGTATACAATGAGCAGTTCTTC. Protein: CASSLDRVYNEQFF.

V is TRBV3-1 and J is TRBJ1-2, with TRBD1 matching over 8 bases. This CDR3 has 16 amino acids. CDR1 is LGHDT, CDR2 YNNKEL, per germline (reference sequence). V trimming: 4 bases; J trimming: 4 bases; junction bases outside the gene matches: 11. CDR3 bases: TGTGCCAGCAGCCCTAGCTTGGGACAGGAGATCTATGGCTACACCTTC. Protein product: CASSPSLGQEIYGYTF.

This chain uses TRBV7-2 with TRBJ1-4; D is unresolved. V was clipped by 4 bases and J by 3 bases, with 12 bases between them. CDR3 length equals 15 residues. The germline V gene has CDR1 SGHTA and CDR2 FQGNSA. The CDR3 region is CASSSPAGANEKLFF. CDR3 DNA: TGTGCCAGCAGCTCCCCCGCTGGGGCTAATGAAAAACTGTTTTTT.

This clonotype has just a few counts. This rearrangement joins TRBV20-1 to TRBJ1-5, with 12 bases aligning to TRBD1. Trimming cost V 6 bases and J 6 bases; bases outside gene matches: 3. The CDR3 consists of 13 residues. CDR1 and CDR2 from the germline V gene are DFQATT and SNEGSKA (reference sequence). This CDR3 reads CSAGTGGGQPQHF. CDR3 DNA: TGCAGTGCCGGGACAGGGGGCGGTCAGCCCCAGCATTTT.

In DNA, the CDR3 is TGTGCCAGCAGTGGGACACCCTCTGGAAACACCATATATTTT. Translated, it gives CASSGTPSGNTIYF. The J gene is TRBJ1-3, the V gene TRBV2; possible D gene TRBD1, 5 bases. Germline CDR1 SNHLY, CDR2 FYNNEI. This CDR3 region has 14 residues. V was cut by 4 bases and J by 0 bases, with 7 bases left in between.

The chain carries TRBV20-1 and TRBJ2-7, with 8 bases aligning to TRBD1. V trimming: 4 bases; J trimming: 0 bases; junction bases outside the gene matches: 5. Germline-derived CDR1 and CDR2 are DFQATT and SNEGSKA (reference sequence). The CDR3 consists of 14 residues. The CDR3 DNA reads TGCAGTGCTATCTGGACAGGGAACTCCTACGAGCAGTACTTC. Protein product: CSAIWTGNSYEQYF.

This clonotype has just a few counts. The genes are TRBV20-1 and TRBJ1-2; tentatively, D is TRBD1 (5 bases). V was clipped by 6 bases and J by 4 bases, with 18 bases between them. The CDR3 covers 14 residues. From germline, CDR1 is DFQATT and CDR2 SNEGSKA (reference sequence). CDR3 protein: CSAADSLGRYGYTF. The DNA for the CDR3 is TGCAGTGCGGCTGACAGTTTGGGGCGCTATGGCTACACCTTC.

This clonotype was detected ten times or more. The gene calls are TRBV3-1 and TRBJ2-7; D could derive from TRBD1 or TRBD2 (5 bases each). The V and J ends lost 9 bases and 0 bases respectively, with 15 bases between them. This CDR3 is built from 14 residues. The germline gives CDR1 LGHDT, CDR2 YNNKEL (reference sequence). This chain's CDR3 is CASRGTRSSYEQYF. The CDR3 DNA follows: TGTGCCAGTCGTGGGACGAGGAGCTCCTACGAGCAGTACTTC.

V and J are TRBV6-2 or TRBV6-3 and TRBJ1-2; perhaps TRBD1 as D (6 bases). The CDR3 spans 14 residues. The V end was cut by 6 bases, the J end by 4 bases, with 15 bases between. The germline CDR1 and CDR2 sequences are MNHEY and SVGEGT. As DNA, the CDR3 is TGTGCCAGCAGAGACTCCGAGGACAGCTATGGCTACACCTTC. Translating it yields CASRDSEDSYGYTF.

This chain connects TRBV10-3 to TRBJ2-5; D not certain. Trimming left V 3 bases short and J 4 bases short, with 9 bases between. Germline V lookup: CDR1 ENHRY, CDR2 SYGVKD. The CDR3 has 13 residues. The CDR3 region is CAISDTPGETQYF. CDR3 coding DNA: TGTGCCATCAGTGACACCCCGGGAGAGACCCAGTACTTC.

This chain links TRBV30 with TRBJ1-4; 10 bases fit TRBD1. Germline loops: CDR1 GTSNPN, CDR2 SVGIG (reference sequence). The CDR3 has 16 residues. Germline trimming cut 2 bases from V and 9 bases from J; bases unmatched to any gene: 12. The CDR3 bases are TGTGCCTGGAGTCCCGGACAGGGGGGGATTCGGAAAAAACTGTTTTTT. Translating gives CAWSPGQGGIRKKLFF.

The CDR3 is CASSLVDGGGIDTQYF. The CDR3 DNA reads as TGTGCCAGCAGCTTGGTTGATGGGGGAGGCATAGATACGCAGTATTTT. The rearrangement links TRBV5-5 to TRBJ2-3; weak D call: TRBD2 (6 bases). The CDR3 contains 16 residues. Trimming shortened V by 0 bases and J by 5 bases, and 16 bases separated the two germline ends. Germline V gene lookup returns CDR1 SGHKS and CDR2 YYEKEE (reference sequence).